This TCR beta chain stems from a study of blood T cell repertoires in COVID-19. Study in general: T cells, B-cell-depleted T cells, or PBMCs supplied cDNA or gDNA.

This CDR3 contains 13 residues. From germline, CDR1 is SEHNR and CDR2 FQNEAQ (reference sequence). Germline trimming cut 11 bases from V and 3 bases from J; bases unmatched to any gene: 8. Methods used by the authors: How many nucleated cells were present was estimated from reference gene primer amplification. The data were produced by immunoSEQ multiplex PCR, yet TCRdb's version contains in-frame clones alone and is incomplete. V and J calls and clone size are copied from that table; D and trimming were computed from the DNA. The data hold fewer than 350,000 clones, with 70% to 90% observed a single time.

The chain is built from TRBV7-9 and TRBJ1-2, with TRBD1 matching 8 bases. The sample comprised peripheral blood. This sequence originates from a man between 18 and 29 years old with active or convalescent COVID-19. The CDR3 region is CAHPQGGDYGYTF. The CDR3 DNA is TGTGCCCATCCACAGGGGGGAGACTATGGCTACACCTTC.